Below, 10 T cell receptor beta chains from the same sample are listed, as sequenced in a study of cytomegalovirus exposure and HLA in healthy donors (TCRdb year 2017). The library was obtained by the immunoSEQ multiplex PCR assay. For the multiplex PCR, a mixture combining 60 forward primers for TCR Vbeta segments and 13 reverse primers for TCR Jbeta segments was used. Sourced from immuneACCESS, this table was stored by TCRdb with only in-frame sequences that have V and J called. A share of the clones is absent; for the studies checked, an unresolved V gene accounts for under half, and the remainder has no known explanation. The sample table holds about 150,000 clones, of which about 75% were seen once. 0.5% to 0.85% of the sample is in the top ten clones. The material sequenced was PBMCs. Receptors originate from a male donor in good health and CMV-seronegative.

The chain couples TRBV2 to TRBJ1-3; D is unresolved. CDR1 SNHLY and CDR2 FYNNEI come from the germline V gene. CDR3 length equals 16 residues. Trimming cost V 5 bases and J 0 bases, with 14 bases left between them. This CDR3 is CASSPRTGSSGNTIYF. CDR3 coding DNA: TGTGCCAGCAGTCCAAGGACCGGGAGCTCTGGAAACACCATATATTTT.

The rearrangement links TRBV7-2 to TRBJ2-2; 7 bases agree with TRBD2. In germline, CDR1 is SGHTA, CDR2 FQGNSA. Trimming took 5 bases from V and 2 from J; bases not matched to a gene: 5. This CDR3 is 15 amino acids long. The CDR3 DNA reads TGTGCCAGCAGCGCCTCTAGCGGTAACACCGGGGAGCTGTTTTTT. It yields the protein CASSASSGNTGELFF.

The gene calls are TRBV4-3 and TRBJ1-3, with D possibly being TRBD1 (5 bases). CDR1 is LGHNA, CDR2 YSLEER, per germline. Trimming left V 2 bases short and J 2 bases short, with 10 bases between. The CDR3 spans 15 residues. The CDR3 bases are TGCGCCAGCAGCCAACTAAGGACAACTGGAAACACCATATATTTT. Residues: CASSQLRTTGNTIYF.

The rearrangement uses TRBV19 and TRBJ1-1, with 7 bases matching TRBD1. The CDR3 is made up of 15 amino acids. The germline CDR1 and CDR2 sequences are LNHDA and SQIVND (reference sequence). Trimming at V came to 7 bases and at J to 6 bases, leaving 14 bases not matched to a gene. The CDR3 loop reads CASMGGGQFNSEAFF. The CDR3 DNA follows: TGTGCCAGTATGGGTGGGGGACAGTTCAATTCTGAAGCTTTCTTT.

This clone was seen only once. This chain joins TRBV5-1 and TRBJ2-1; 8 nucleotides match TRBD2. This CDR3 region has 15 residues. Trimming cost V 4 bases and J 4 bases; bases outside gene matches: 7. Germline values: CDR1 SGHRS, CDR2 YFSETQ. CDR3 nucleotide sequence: TGCGCCAGCAGCATCAGCGGGGGAGATTACAATGAGCAGTTCTTC. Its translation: CASSISGGDYNEQFF. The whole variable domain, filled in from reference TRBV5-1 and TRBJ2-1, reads KAGVTQTPRYLIKTRGQQVTLSCSPISGHRSVSWYQQTPGQGLQFLFEYFSETQRNKGNFPGRFSGRQFSNSRSEMNVSTLELGDSALYLCASSISGGDYNEQFFGPGTRLTVL.

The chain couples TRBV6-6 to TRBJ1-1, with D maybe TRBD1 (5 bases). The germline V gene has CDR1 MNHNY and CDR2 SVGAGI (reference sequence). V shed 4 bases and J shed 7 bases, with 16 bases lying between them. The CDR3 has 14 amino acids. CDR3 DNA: TGTGCCAGCAGTTCCCGGGTCGCCCAGGGTGAAGCTTTCTTT. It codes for CASSSRVAQGEAFF.

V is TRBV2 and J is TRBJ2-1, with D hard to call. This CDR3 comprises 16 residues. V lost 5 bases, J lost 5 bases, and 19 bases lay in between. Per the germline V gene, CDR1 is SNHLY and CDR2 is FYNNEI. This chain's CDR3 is CASSMLQEPPNNEQFF. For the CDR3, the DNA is TGTGCCAGCAGTATGCTCCAGGAACCTCCCAACAATGAGCAGTTCTTC.

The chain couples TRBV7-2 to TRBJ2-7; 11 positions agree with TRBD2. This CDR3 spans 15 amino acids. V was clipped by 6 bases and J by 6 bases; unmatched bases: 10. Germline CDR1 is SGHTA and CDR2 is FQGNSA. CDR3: CASSPTSGSTSEQYF. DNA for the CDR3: TGTGCCAGCAGTCCAACTAGCGGGAGCACGAGCGAGCAGTACTTC. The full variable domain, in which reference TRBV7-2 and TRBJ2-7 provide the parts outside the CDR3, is GAGVSQSPSNKVTEKGKDVELRCDPISGHTALYWYRQSLGQGLEFLIYFQGNSAPDKSGLPSDRFSAERTGGSVSTLTIQRTQQEDSAVYLCASSPTSGSTSEQYFGPGTRLTVT.

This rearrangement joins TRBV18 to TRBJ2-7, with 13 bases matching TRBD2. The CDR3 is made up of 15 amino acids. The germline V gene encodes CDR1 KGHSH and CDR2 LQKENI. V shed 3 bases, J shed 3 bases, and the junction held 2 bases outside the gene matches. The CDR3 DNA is TGTGCCAGCTCACCGGGACTAGCGGGGAACTACGAGCAGTACTTC. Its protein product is CASSPGLAGNYEQYF.

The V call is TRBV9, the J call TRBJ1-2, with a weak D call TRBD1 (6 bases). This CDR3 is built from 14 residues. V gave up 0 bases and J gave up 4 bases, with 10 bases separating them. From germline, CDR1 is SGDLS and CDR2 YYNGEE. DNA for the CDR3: TGTGCCAGCAGCGTAGCTACAGGGCCCTATGGCTACACCTTC. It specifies CASSVATGPYGYTF. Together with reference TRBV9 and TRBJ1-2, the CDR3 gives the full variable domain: DSGVTQTPKHLITATGQRVTLRCSPRSGDLSVYWYQQSLDQGLQFLIQYYNGEERAKGNILERFSAQQFPDLHSELNLSSLELGDSALYFCASSVATGPYGYTFGSGTRLTVV.